The clone carrying this T cell receptor beta chain has just one count. In the original processing: Reference gene primer amplification yielded estimated nucleated cell counts. Assay used: immunoSEQ multiplex PCR; TCRdb lists only in-frame clones, some missing. That table gives V, J and clone size, and the DNA gave D and trimming. The data hold over 65,000 clones, with about 81% observed a single time. These data are taken from a study of blood T cell repertoires in COVID-19. Study overall: There were acute and convalescent COVID-19 samples, and they came from the United States, Italy and Spain. T cells, B-cell-depleted T cells, or PBMCs supplied cDNA or gDNA.

Germline V CDR1 and CDR2: MNHEY, SMNVEV (reference sequence). V trimming: 5 bases; J trimming: 7 bases; junction bases outside the gene matches: 12. This CDR3 is 15 amino acids long. The sequenced sample consisted of peripheral blood. The J gene is TRBJ1-2, the V gene TRBV27; 8 bases line up with TRBD1. This receptor was obtained from a human donor in a cohort sampled during active COVID-19. CDR3 DNA: TGTGCCAGCAGTACTGGACAGGGCTGGGAAGTTGGCTACACCTTC. This encodes CASSTGQGWEVGYTF.